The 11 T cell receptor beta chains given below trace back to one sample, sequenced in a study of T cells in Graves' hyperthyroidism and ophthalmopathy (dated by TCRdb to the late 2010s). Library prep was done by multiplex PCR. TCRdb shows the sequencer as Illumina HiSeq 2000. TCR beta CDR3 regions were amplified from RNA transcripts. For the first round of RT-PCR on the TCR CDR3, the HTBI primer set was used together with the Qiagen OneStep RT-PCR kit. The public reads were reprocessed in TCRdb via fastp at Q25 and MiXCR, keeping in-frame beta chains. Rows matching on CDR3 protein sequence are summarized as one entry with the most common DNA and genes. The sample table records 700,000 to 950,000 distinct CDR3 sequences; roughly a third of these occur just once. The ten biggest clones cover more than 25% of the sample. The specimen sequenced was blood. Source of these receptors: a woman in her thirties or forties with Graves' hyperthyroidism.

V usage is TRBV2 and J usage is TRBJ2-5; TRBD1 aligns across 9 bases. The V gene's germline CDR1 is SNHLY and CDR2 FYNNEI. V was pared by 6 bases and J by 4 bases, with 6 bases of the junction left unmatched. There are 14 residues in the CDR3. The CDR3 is CASRATGGAETQYF. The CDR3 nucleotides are TGTGCCAGCAGAGCTACAGGGGGCGCAGAGACCCAGTACTTC.

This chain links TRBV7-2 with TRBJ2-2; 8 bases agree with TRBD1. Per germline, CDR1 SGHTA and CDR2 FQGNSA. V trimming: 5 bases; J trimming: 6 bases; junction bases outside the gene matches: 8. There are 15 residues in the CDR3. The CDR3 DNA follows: TGTGCCAGCAGCCCAGAGGACAGGGCAGCCGGGGAGCTGTTTTTT. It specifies CASSPEDRAAGELFF.

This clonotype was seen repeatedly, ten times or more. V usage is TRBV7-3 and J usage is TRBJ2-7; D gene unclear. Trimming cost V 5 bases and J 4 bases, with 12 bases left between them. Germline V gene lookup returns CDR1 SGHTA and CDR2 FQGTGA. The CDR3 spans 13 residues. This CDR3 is CASSPGSLYEQYF. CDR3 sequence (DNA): TGTGCCAGCAGCCCCGGAAGTTTGTACGAGCAGTACTTC.

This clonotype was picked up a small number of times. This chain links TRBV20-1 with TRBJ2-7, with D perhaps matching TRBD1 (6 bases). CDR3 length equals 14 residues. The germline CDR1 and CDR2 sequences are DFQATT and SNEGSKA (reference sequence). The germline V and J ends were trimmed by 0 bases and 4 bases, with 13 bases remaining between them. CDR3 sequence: CSARDVRQAYEQYF. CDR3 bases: TGCAGTGCTAGAGATGTTAGACAGGCTTACGAGCAGTACTTC.

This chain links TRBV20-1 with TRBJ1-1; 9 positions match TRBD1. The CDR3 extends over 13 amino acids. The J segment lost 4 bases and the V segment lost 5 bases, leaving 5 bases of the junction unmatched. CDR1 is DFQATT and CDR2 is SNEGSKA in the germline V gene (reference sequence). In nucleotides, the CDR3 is TGCAGTGCTCGGACAGGGGAGGGCACTGAAGCTTTCTTT. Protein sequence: CSARTGEGTEAFF.

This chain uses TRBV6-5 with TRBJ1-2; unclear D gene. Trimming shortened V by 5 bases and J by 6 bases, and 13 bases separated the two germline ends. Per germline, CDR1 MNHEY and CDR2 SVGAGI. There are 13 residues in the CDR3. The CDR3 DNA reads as TGTGCCAGCAGTCACGAGTCAAGGGATGGCTACACCTTC. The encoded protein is CASSHESRDGYTF.

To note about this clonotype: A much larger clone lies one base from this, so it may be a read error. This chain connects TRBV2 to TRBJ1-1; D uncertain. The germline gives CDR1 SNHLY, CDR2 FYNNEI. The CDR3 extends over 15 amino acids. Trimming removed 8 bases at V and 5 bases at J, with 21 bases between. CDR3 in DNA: TGTGCCAGCGACCCGGACGCGTTAGAGTTAACTGAAGCTTTCTTT. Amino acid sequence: CASDPDALELTEAFF.

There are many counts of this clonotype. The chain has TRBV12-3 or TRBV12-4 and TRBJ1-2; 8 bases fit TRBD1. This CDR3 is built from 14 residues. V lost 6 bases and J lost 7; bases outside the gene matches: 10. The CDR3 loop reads CASSQGTGPRGYTF. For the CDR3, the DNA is TGTGCCAGCAGCCAAGGGACAGGACCACGTGGCTACACCTTC.

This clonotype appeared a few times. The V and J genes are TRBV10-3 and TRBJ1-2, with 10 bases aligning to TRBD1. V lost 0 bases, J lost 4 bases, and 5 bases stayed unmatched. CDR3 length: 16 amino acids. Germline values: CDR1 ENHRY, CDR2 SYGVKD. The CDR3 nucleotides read TGTGCCATCAGTGAGTCGTGGGACAGGGGAGGCTATGGCTACACCTTC. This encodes CAISESWDRGGYGYTF.

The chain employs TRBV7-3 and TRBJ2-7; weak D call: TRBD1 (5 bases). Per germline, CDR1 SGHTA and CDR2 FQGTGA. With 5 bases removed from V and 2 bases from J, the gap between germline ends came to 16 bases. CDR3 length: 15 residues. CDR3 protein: CASSPRAGSAYEQYF. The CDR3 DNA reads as TGTGCCAGCAGCCCCAGGGCCGGGTCCGCCTACGAGCAGTACTTC.

CDR3 nucleotides: TGCGCCAGCAGCTTGGTTGGGACAGTACATGGTGGCTACACCTTC. This translates into CASSLVGTVHGGYTF. V is TRBV5-1 and J is TRBJ1-2; the match to TRBD1 covers 7 bases. Germline V lookup: CDR1 SGHRS, CDR2 YFSETQ. V shed 0 bases, J shed 7 bases, and the junction held 9 bases outside the gene matches. The CDR3 spans 15 residues.